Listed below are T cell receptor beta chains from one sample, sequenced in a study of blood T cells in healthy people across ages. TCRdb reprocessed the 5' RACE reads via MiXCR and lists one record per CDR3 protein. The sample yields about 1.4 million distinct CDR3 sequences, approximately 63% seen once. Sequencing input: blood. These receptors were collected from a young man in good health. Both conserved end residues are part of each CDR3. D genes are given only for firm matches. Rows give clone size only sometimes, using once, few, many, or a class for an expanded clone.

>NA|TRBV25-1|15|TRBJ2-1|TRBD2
CASSDILAGGNEQFF
TGTGCCAGCAGTGACATACTAGCGGGGGGGAACGAGCAGTTCTTC
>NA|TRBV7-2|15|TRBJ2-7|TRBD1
CASSLVHGQGNEQYF
TGTGCCAGCAGCTTAGTTCACGGACAGGGGAACGAGCAGTACTTC
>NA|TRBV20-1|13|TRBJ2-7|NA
CSAGRQEGYEQYF
TGCAGTGCTGGCCGACAGGAGGGATACGAGCAGTACTTC
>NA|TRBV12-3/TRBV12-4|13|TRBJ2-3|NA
CATRGASTDTQYF
TGTGCTACCAGGGGGGCGAGCACAGATACGCAGTATTTT
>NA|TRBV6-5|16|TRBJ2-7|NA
CASRYWPREGLYEQYF
TGTGCCAGCAGGTACTGGCCGAGGGAAGGTTTGTATGAGCAGTACTTC
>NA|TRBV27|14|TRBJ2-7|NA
CASSLSHSLGEQYF
TGTGCCAGCAGTTTATCACACTCTCTCGGTGAGCAGTACTTC
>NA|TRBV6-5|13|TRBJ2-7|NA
CASSPPLTNEQYF
TGTGCCAGCAGTCCCCCACTAACCAATGAGCAGTACTTC
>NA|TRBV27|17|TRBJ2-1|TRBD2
CASSAVRLAGDYNEQFF
TGTGCCAGCAGTGCCGTGAGGCTAGCGGGGGATTACAATGAGCAGTTCTTC
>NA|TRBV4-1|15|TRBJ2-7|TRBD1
CASSQIWTGGYEQYF
TGCGCCAGCAGCCAAATCTGGACAGGCGGTTACGAGCAGTACTTC
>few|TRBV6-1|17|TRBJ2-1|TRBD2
CASSHPIAGGPPGEQFF
TGTGCCAGCAGCCACCCGATAGCGGGGGGTCCCCCCGGTGAGCAGTTCTTC
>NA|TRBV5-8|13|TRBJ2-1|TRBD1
CASSGTGRSEQFF
TGTGCCAGCTCCGGGACAGGGAGAAGTGAGCAGTTCTTC
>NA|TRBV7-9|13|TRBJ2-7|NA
CASSLTWDYEQYF
TGTGCCAGCAGCTTAACCTGGGACTACGAGCAGTACTTC
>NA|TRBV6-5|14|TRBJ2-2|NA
CASSYPGRTGELFF
TGTGCCAGCAGTTACCCGGGACGCACCGGGGAGCTGTTTTTT
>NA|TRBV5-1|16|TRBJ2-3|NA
CASSASGHGFTDTQYF
TGCGCCAGCAGCGCGTCGGGACACGGATTCACAGATACGCAGTATTTT
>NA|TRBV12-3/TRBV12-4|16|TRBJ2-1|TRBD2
CASTPTSGMGENEQFF
TGTGCCAGCACTCCGACTAGCGGGATGGGCGAAAATGAGCAGTTCTTC
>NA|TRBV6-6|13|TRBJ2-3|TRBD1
CATRTGDTDTQYF
TGTGCCACTCGGACAGGGGATACAGATACGCAGTATTTT
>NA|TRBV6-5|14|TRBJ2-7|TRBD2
CASSPPGLVGEQYF
TGTGCCAGCAGTCCCCCGGGACTAGTCGGCGAGCAGTACTTC
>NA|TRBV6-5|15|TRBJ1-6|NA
CASSYSVEAGSPLHF
TGTGCCAGCAGTTACTCCGTGGAGGCAGGGTCTCCCCTCCACTTT
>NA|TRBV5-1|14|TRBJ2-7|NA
CASSLVQAFYEQYF
TGCGCCAGCAGCTTGGTTCAGGCTTTCTACGAGCAGTACTTC
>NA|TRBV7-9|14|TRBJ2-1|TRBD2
CASSSVWSGGEQFF
TGTGCCAGCAGCTCGGTTTGGAGCGGGGGTGAGCAGTTCTTC
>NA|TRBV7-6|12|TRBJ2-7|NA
CASSLNGAEQYF
TGTGCCAGCAGCTTAAATGGGGCCGAGCAGTACTTC
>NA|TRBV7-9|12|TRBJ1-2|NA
CASSQGLEGYTF
TGTGCCAGCAGCCAGGGGTTGGAAGGCTACACCTTC
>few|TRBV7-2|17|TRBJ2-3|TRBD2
CASSPFISGGDTDTQYF
TGTGCCAGCAGCCCATTTATAAGCGGGGGGGACACAGATACGCAGTATTTT
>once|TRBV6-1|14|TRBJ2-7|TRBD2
CASSDGLAGYEQYF
TGTGCCAGCAGTGACGGACTAGCGGGCTACGAGCAGTACTTC
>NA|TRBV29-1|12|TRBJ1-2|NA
CSVDWPNYGYTF
TGCAGCGTTGATTGGCCTAACTATGGCTACACCTTC
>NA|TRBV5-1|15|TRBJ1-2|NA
CASSFDRQYLYGYTF
TGCGCCAGCAGCTTTGATAGACAGTACCTCTATGGCTACACCTTC
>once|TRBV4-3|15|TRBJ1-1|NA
CASSRTGQTLTEAFF
TGCGCCAGCAGCCGAACGGGCCAGACACTCACTGAAGCTTTCTTT
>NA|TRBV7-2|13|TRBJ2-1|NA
CASNQHSYSEQFF
TGTGCCAGCAATCAGCACTCCTACAGTGAGCAGTTCTTC
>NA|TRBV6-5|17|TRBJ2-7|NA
CASSFLPGGTESYEQYF
TGTGCCAGCAGTTTCCTTCCCGGCGGGACAGAATCCTACGAGCAGTACTTC
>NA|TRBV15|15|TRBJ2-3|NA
CATSRMGPFTDTQYF
TGTGCCACCAGCAGGATGGGCCCCTTCACAGATACGCAGTATTTT
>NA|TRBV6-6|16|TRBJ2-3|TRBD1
CASRSPGQVITDTQYF
TGTGCCAGCAGATCACCGGGACAGGTTATTACAGATACGCAGTATTTT
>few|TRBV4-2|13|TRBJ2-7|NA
CASSQSITYEQYF
TGTGCCAGCAGCCAATCCATCACCTACGAGCAGTACTTC
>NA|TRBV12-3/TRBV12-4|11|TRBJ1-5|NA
CASSRGQPQHF
TGTGCCAGCAGCCGCGGGCAGCCCCAGCATTTT
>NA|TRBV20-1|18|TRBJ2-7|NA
CSARDPEVAGKNSYEQYF
TGCAGTGCTAGAGATCCAGAGGTTGCGGGCAAAAACTCCTACGAGCAGTACTTC
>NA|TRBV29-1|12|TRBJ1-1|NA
CSCILGNTEAFF
TGCAGCTGTATCCTCGGGAACACTGAAGCTTTCTTT
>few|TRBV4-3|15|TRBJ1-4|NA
CASSQEGDNNEKLFF
TGCGCCAGCAGCCAAGAGGGGGACAACAATGAAAAACTGTTTTTT
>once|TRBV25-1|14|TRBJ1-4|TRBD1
CASRTGASNEKLFF
TGTGCCAGCAGGACAGGGGCGAGTAATGAAAAACTGTTTTTT
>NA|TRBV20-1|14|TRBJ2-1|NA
CSATEGSSYNEQFF
TGCAGTGCTACTGAGGGGAGCTCCTACAATGAGCAGTTCTTC
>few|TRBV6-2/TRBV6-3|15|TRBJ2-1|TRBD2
CASSWLIRGGREQFF
TGTGCCAGCAGTTGGTTAATCCGGGGGGGCCGGGAGCAGTTCTTC
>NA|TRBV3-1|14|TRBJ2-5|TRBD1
CASSLPGGSGIQYF
TGTGCCAGCAGCTTGCCAGGGGGCTCGGGGATCCAGTACTTC
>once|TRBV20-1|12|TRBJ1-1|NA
CSAREPDTEAFF
TGCAGTGCGAGGGAACCCGACACTGAAGCTTTCTTT
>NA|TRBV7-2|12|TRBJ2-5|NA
CASSPNAETQYF
TGTGCCAGCAGCCCAAACGCAGAGACCCAGTACTTC
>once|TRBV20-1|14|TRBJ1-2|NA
CSVGETGSVAGYTF
TGCAGTGTCGGTGAGACGGGTAGTGTAGCTGGCTACACCTTC
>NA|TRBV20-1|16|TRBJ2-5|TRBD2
CSAPPAGVGIQETRYF
TGCAGTGCCCCCCCGGCGGGGGTAGGGATACAAGAGACCCGGTACTTC
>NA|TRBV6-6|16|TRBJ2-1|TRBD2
CASSYSMGLADNEQFF
TGTGCCAGCAGTTACTCGATGGGACTAGCAGACAATGAGCAGTTCTTC
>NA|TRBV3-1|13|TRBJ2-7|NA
CASSQVGQGQQYF
TGTGCCAGCAGCCAAGTGGGGCAGGGGCAGCAGTACTTC
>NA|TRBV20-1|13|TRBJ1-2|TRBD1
CSALQGVGYGYTF
TGCAGTGCGCTACAGGGGGTAGGCTATGGCTACACCTTC
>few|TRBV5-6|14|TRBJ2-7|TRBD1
CASSGGTGLYEQYF
TGTGCCAGCAGCGGCGGGACAGGGCTCTACGAGCAGTACTTC
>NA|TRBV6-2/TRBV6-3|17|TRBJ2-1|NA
CASSPPPWGKLNNEQFF
TGTGCCAGCAGTCCTCCCCCGTGGGGAAAACTAAACAATGAGCAGTTCTTC
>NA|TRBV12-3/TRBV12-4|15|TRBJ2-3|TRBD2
CASSSLGGARGTQYF
TGTGCCAGCAGTTCGCTCGGGGGGGCGCGAGGTACGCAGTATTTT
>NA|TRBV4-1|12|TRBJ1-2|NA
CASSQSNCGYTF
TGCGCCAGCAGCCAATCAAACTGTGGCTACACCTTC
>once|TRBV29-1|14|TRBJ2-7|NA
CSVKEGGSYNEQYF
TGCAGCGTTAAGGAGGGAGGAAGTTACAATGAGCAGTACTTC